Following are 27 T cell receptor beta chains from one sample sequenced in a study of cytomegalovirus exposure and HLA in healthy donors. The study ran its PCR with 60 Vbeta and 13 Jbeta primers. The data were produced by immunoSEQ multiplex PCR, yet TCRdb's version contains in-frame clones alone and is incomplete. The sample consists of some 130,000 clones, roughly three quarters of them appearing once. Sequencing was done on a sample of PBMCs. Source of these receptors: a man aged 25 to 40 in good health and CMV-seronegative.

This clone was seen only once. This sequence joins TRBV11-2 and TRBJ2-7, with 12 nucleotides matching TRBD2. The CDR3 extends over 15 amino acids. V lost 6 bases to trimming and J lost 4 bases; unmatched junction nucleotides: 7. Germline V gene sequence: CDR1 SGHAT, CDR2 FQNNGV. CDR3 sequence: CASRRLAGGPYEQYF. CDR3 coding DNA: TGTGCCAGCAGGCGGCTAGCGGGAGGGCCGTACGAGCAGTACTTC.

The V call is TRBV7-9, the J call TRBJ2-7, with D hard to call. V dropped 1 base and J dropped 5 bases, with 9 bases sitting between them. CDR1 is SEHNR and CDR2 is FQNEAQ in the germline V gene (reference sequence). This CDR3 comprises 13 residues. CDR3 region: CASSLVETHEQYF. CDR3 nucleotides: TGTGCCAGCAGCTTAGTGGAGACCCACGAGCAGTACTTC.

The CDR3 region is CASSLGQGAADTF. CDR3 sequence (DNA): TGCGCCAGCAGCTTGGGACAGGGGGCAGCTGACACCTTC. This rearrangement joins TRBV5-1 to TRBJ1-2, with 10 bases identical to TRBD1. Germline V gene data show CDR1 as SGHRS and CDR2 as YFSETQ. With 0 bases clipped from V and 12 bases from J, the junction kept 5 bases outside the gene matches. The CDR3 runs 13 residues.

V is TRBV30 and J is TRBJ2-7; D remains ambiguous. Looked up from germline, CDR1 is GTSNPN and CDR2 is SVGIG (reference sequence). Trimming left V 0 bases short and J 2 bases short, with 11 bases between. The CDR3 is 14 amino acids. The CDR3: CAWSVRLPPYEQYF. CDR3 DNA sequence: TGTGCCTGGAGTGTTCGTCTACCCCCCTACGAGCAGTACTTC.

This clone was counted between two and nine times. V and J are TRBV2 and TRBJ2-7, with 11 bases matching TRBD2. Germline values: CDR1 SNHLY, CDR2 FYNNEI. The CDR3 has 16 residues. Trimming cost V 2 bases and J 2 bases; bases outside gene matches: 5. The CDR3 protein is CASSEQLAGATYEQYF. The CDR3 DNA reads as TGTGCCAGCAGTGAACAACTAGCGGGGGCTACCTACGAGCAGTACTTC.

The genes are TRBV2 and TRBJ1-2; 7 positions agree with TRBD1. The CDR3 runs 13 residues. V lost 7 bases, J lost 2 bases, and 4 bases stayed unmatched. Germline V gene lookup returns CDR1 SNHLY and CDR2 FYNNEI. Written as DNA, the CDR3 is TGTGCCAGCACCCTGACAGGGAACTATGGCTACACCTTC. It is translated as CASTLTGNYGYTF.

The table lists this clone with a count of one. The chain carries TRBV2 and TRBJ2-7, with TRBD1 identical over 11 bases. The length of the CDR3 is 13 residues. Germline trimming cut 7 bases from V and 4 bases from J; bases unmatched to any gene: 3. The V gene's germline CDR1 is SNHLY and CDR2 FYNNEI. The CDR3 DNA sequence: TGTGCCAGCACCAGGGACAGGGGGTACGAGCAGTACTTC. Translating gives CASTRDRGYEQYF.

J is TRBJ2-2 and V is TRBV30, with no clear D. From germline, CDR1 is GTSNPN and CDR2 SVGIG (reference sequence). V lost 7 bases, J lost 4 bases, and 16 bases lay in between. The CDR3 runs to 14 residues. The DNA of the CDR3 is TGTGCCTCTACACCTACAGTCGGCACCGGGGAGCTGTTTTTT. Its translation is CASTPTVGTGELFF.

The chain is built from TRBV5-1 and TRBJ2-3; possibly TRBD1 for D (6 bases). The germline V gene encodes CDR1 SGHRS and CDR2 YFSETQ. V was shortened by 4 bases and J by 0 bases, with 18 bases between the two germline ends. The CDR3 has 17 residues. CDR3 in DNA: TGCGCCAGCAGCCCGACCCCCTGGACAGCTAGCACAGATACGCAGTATTTT. Its translation: CASSPTPWTASTDTQYF.

The chain uses TRBV7-8 and TRBJ2-7; perhaps TRBD2 as D (6 bases). CDR1 and CDR2 (germline): SGHVS, FQNEAQ. The CDR3 covers 14 residues. Between the trimmed V and J ends, which lost 3 bases and 3 bases, there was a span of 12 bases. CDR3 in DNA: TGTGCCAGCAGCTTCACCGGGAGACTCTACGAGCAGTACTTC. Translating gives CASSFTGRLYEQYF.

The chain recombines TRBV5-1 with TRBJ2-2, with TRBD2 as a possible D gene (5 bases). Germline CDR1 and CDR2: SGHRS and YFSETQ. The CDR3 is 14 amino acids. Trimming stripped 3 bases from V and 9 bases from J, with 15 bases between. CDR3 nucleotides: TGCGCCAGCAGCTCTGGACTGTCCCTCCGGGAGCTGTTTTTT. Its protein is CASSSGLSLRELFF.

The chain's CDR3 is CASSKGLGRVLRNTDTQYF. The CDR3 nucleotides read TGTGCCAGCAGCAAGGGACTAGGGAGAGTGCTGCGAAACACAGATACGCAGTATTTT. The chain is built from TRBV9 and TRBJ2-3; 8 nucleotides align to TRBD2. Per the germline V gene, CDR1 is SGDLS and CDR2 is YYNGEE. The CDR3 is made up of 19 amino acids. V shed 4 bases and J 2 bases; nucleotides not matched to a gene: 18.

The chain links TRBV7-3 to TRBJ2-3, with D possibly TRBD1 on 6 matching bases. This CDR3 is 14 amino acids long. The ends were cut back, 3 bases at V and 2 bases at J, with 9 bases in the middle. Per the germline V gene, CDR1 is SGHTA and CDR2 is FQGTGA. Written as DNA, the CDR3 is TGTGCCAGCAGCTTGACAGGATACACAGATACGCAGTATTTT. It translates to CASSLTGYTDTQYF.

The J gene is TRBJ1-1, the V gene TRBV28; D is unclear. Trimming pared 7 bases from V and 1 base from J, leaving 19 bases between. Germline CDR1 and CDR2: MDHEN and SYDVKM. CDR3 length equals 16 residues. The CDR3 sequence: CASTNSPRVPNTEAFF. The DNA for the CDR3 is TGTGCCAGCACGAACTCGCCGAGGGTCCCGAACACTGAAGCTTTCTTT. Filled out from reference TRBV28 and TRBJ1-1, the complete variable domain reads DVKVTQSSRYLVKRTGEKVFLECVQDMDHENMFWYRQDPGLGLRLIYFSYDVKMKEKGDIPEGYSVSREKKERFSLILESASTNQTSMYLCASTNSPRVPNTEAFFGQGTRLTVV.

The chain uses TRBV7-9 and TRBJ2-2; D is undetermined. Germline assignment: CDR1 SEHNR and CDR2 FQNEAQ (reference sequence). The CDR3 is 15 amino acids. The V and J ends lost 0 bases and 1 base respectively, with 6 bases between them. The CDR3 here is CASSLAQLNTGELFF. In nucleotides, the CDR3 is TGTGCCAGCAGCTTAGCCCAGTTGAACACCGGGGAGCTGTTTTTT.

This clone was seen once. The chain couples TRBV27 to TRBJ2-1; 9 bases line up with TRBD1. With V trimmed by 5 bases and J by 9 bases, 20 bases remained unmatched. The germline gives CDR1 MNHEY, CDR2 SMNVEV (reference sequence). The CDR3 contains 18 residues. The CDR3 bases are TGTGCCAGCAGTGGATCCCAGCCGGGACAGGGCTATCGTGCTGAGCAGTTCTTC. Translated: CASSGSQPGQGYRAEQFF.

The genes are TRBV7-9 and TRBJ1-3, with 9 positions matching TRBD1. The CDR3 is 17 residues long. The germline gives CDR1 SEHNR, CDR2 FQNEAQ (reference sequence). V dropped 5 bases and J dropped 0; count of bases not matched to a gene: 8. The DNA of the CDR3 is TGTGCCAGCAGCATCCCTGGACAGGGGAGCTCTGGAAACACCATATATTTT. This encodes CASSIPGQGSSGNTIYF.

This clone occurred a few times. This chain joins TRBV5-1 and TRBJ2-7; 12 nucleotides agree with TRBD2. The germline V gene has CDR1 SGHRS and CDR2 YFSETQ. The ends lost 4 bases at V and 3 bases at J; junction bases unmatched: 5. This CDR3 has 15 residues. The CDR3 nucleotides are TGCGCCAGCAGCCCCGGACTAGCGGGACTCTACGAGCAGTACTTC. This translates into CASSPGLAGLYEQYF. Full variable domain (missing parts from reference TRBV5-1 and TRBJ2-7): KAGVTQTPRYLIKTRGQQVTLSCSPISGHRSVSWYQQTPGQGLQFLFEYFSETQRNKGNFPGRFSGRQFSNSRSEMNVSTLELGDSALYLCASSPGLAGLYEQYFGPGTRLTVT.

This sequence joins TRBV7-2 and TRBJ2-4, with 13 bases identical to TRBD2. Losses at the gene ends were 5 bases for V and 6 bases for J; bases not matched to a gene: 4. The CDR3 runs to 15 residues. Germline V gives CDR1 SGHTA, CDR2 FQGNSA. CDR3 in DNA: TGTGCCAGCAGCAAACTAGCGGGAGGGCTAAACATTCAGTACTTC. This translates into CASSKLAGGLNIQYF. The whole variable domain, filled in from reference TRBV7-2 and TRBJ2-4, reads GAGVSQSPSNKVTEKGKDVELRCDPISGHTALYWYRQSLGQGLEFLIYFQGNSAPDKSGLPSDRFSAERTGGSVSTLTIQRTQQEDSAVYLCASSKLAGGLNIQYFGAGTRLSVL.

The CDR3 DNA sequence: TGCAGCGTTGTCGCGGGGACAGGGGGTGCCGAGCAGTACTTC. As protein: CSVVAGTGGAEQYF. V usage is TRBV29-1 and J usage is TRBJ2-7; 11 nucleotides line up with TRBD1. V lost 4 bases and J lost 6; bases outside the gene matches: 8. The germline V gene has CDR1 SQVTM and CDR2 ANQGSEA. The CDR3 loop spans 14 amino acids.

The J gene is TRBJ1-2, the V gene TRBV5-1; a possible D gene is TRBD1 (5 bases). The CDR3 has 15 residues. Germline CDR1 SGHRS, CDR2 YFSETQ. V shed 0 bases and J shed 8 bases, with 17 bases lying between them. Written as DNA, the CDR3 is TGCGCCAGCAGCTTGGAGGTGGGACTCACGCGGGGCTACACCTTC. Translation: CASSLEVGLTRGYTF.

This clone has more than one count but fewer than ten. The V call is TRBV25-1, the J call TRBJ1-1; D may be TRBD1 (5 bases). There are 16 residues in the CDR3. The germline gives CDR1 MGHDK, CDR2 SYGVNS. V was cut by 3 bases and J by 0 bases, with 14 bases left in between. The CDR3 DNA is TGTGCCAGCAGTGACCTCGGGGGTCCCATGAACACTGAAGCTTTCTTT. Translating it yields CASSDLGGPMNTEAFF. The whole variable domain, filled in from reference TRBV25-1 and TRBJ1-1, reads EADIYQTPRYLVIGTGKKITLECSQTMGHDKMYWYQQDPGMELHLIHYSYGVNSTEKGDLSSESTVSRIRTEHFPLTLESARPSHTSQYLCASSDLGGPMNTEAFFGQGTRLTVV.

The chain recombines TRBV7-2 with TRBJ2-2, with 7 bases that match TRBD2. The CDR3 covers 16 residues. V trimming: 5 bases; J trimming: 5 bases; junction bases outside the gene matches: 11. CDR1 and CDR2 from the germline V gene are SGHTA and FQGNSA. CDR3 amino acids: CASSPTSVFYTGELFF. The CDR3 bases are TGTGCCAGCAGCCCCACTAGCGTCTTCTATACCGGGGAGCTGTTTTTT.

This clone was counted between two and nine times. The chain combines TRBV27 with TRBJ2-7, with 8 positions matching TRBD2. V shed 5 bases, J shed 7 bases, and the junction held 10 bases outside the gene matches. Germline V lookup: CDR1 MNHEY, CDR2 SMNVEV (reference sequence). The CDR3 spans 14 residues. CDR3 bases: TGTGCCAGCAGTGTGACTAGCGCCCCGGCGGAGCAGTACTTC. Protein sequence: CASSVTSAPAEQYF.

The chain uses TRBV29-1 and TRBJ2-1; 8 nucleotides line up with TRBD2. V dropped 3 bases and J dropped 5; count of bases not matched to a gene: 3. The CDR3 is 13 residues long. Germline assignment: CDR1 SQVTM and CDR2 ANQGSEA. CDR3 sequence reads: CSVDVLADNEQFF. In DNA, the CDR3 is TGCAGCGTTGACGTACTAGCGGACAATGAGCAGTTCTTC.

The V and J genes are TRBV7-6 and TRBJ2-5; 9 nucleotides align to TRBD1. This CDR3 is 15 amino acids long. The germline V gene encodes CDR1 SGHVS and CDR2 FNYEAQ. Trimming took 4 bases from V and 2 from J; bases not matched to a gene: 5. The CDR3 reads CASSSNRGRQETQYF. The CDR3 coding sequence is TGTGCCAGCAGCTCGAACAGGGGGCGTCAAGAGACCCAGTACTTC.

The V and J genes are TRBV27 and TRBJ2-7; D is possibly TRBD2 (6 bases). V was clipped by 4 bases and J by 8 bases, with 30 bases between them. CDR1 MNHEY and CDR2 SMNVEV come from the germline V gene (reference sequence). The CDR3 sequence is 18 residues long. The CDR3 DNA follows: TGTGCCAGCAGTTCAAATCTAGCCCTAGCGATCGAAGGTGGCAAGCAGTACTTC. It translates to CASSSNLALAIEGGKQYF.